The entry below gives a single TCR beta chain sequence along with its context. What antigen it recognizes has not been identified. Base qualities are missing; no much larger clone stands one base away. The data stem from a study of shared clonotypes between healthy human individuals (dated by TCRdb to about 2020). With respect to the entire study: A few men and two women, aged 18 to 49 years, made up the cohort. Per donor, three plates each were used for CD4 naive and CD4 memory, two for CD8 naive, and one for CD8 memory. The study deeply sequenced blood TCR repertoires of about five healthy adults to estimate repertoire size and the extent of clonotype sharing between individuals. Libraries were prepared and TCR repertoires were sequenced by different laboratories using diverse techniques, in order to increase sequencing depth and limit assay-specific biases. Each donor's leukapheresis produced roughly between about 0.85 and 10 billion PBMCs.

Donors were healthy HIV-negative adults with no recently reported acute infections or vaccinations. Only Caucasian adults living in Nashville, Tennessee, USA were represented among the donors. CD4+ T cells were enriched through magnetic negative selection, after which naive cells were positively selected on CD45RA and the remaining negative fraction served as the memory subset. Blood was collected by leukapheresis, and PBMCs were isolated by Ficoll-Histopaque density gradient centrifugation and then cryopreserved in liquid nitrogen vapor phase. Purity and quantity of every magnetically sorted T cell population were checked by analytical flow cytometry. Genomic DNA was isolated from each sorted fraction and quantified by UV absorbance on a Nanodrop 2000c. Using the deep immunoSEQ assay, multiplex PCR amplified TCR CDR3 regions from genomic DNA. For each cell subset, the extracted genomic DNA was distributed evenly across all wells of several immunoSEQ 96-well plates, and each plate served as one replicate. For sorted subsets, each replicate PCR was loaded with 150 to 250 ng genomic DNA, equivalent to 32,000 or so T cell genomes. Purified libraries were quantified with a Qubit 3.0 fluorometer, sized on a Bioanalyzer 2100, and re-quantified with the KAPA Library Quantification kit. Every immunoSEQ 96-well plate was sequenced on a separate single-read 150-cycle Illumina NextSeq 550 flow cell. Processing in the source paper ran as follows. Because the immunoSEQ output included only junctional sequences and no quality scores, the filtering could not be the same as the filtering used for full-length reads. Sequences were annotated with PyIR, a Python wrapper for IgBLAST v1.9, and V/J genes and CDR3 were assigned using IMGT germline references. Any read was removed if the V/J assignment was weak (E-value above 1e-6), the CDR3 was missing, or the read contained stop codons, out-of-frame junctions, or ambiguous translated residues. V3J clonotypes were defined by identical inferred V gene, J gene, and CDR3 amino acid sequence. To compute the percentage overlap between repertoires, the number of shared unique clonotypes was divided by the size of the smaller repertoire. Richness of each repertoire was evaluated using RTK rarefaction, the Chao1 estimator, and Recon v2.1 estimates of unobserved clonotypes. Generation probabilities for all TCRbeta clonotypes obtained by the gDNA method from four donors were computed using OLGA. The table was pulled from immuneACCESS by TCRdb, which kept in-frame rearrangements only. Such tables lose some clones; where checked, under half of the loss comes from unresolved V genes, and the rest has no known cause. That table gives V, J and clone size, and the DNA gave D and trimming. The sample yields hundreds of thousands of clones; roughly 78% were counted once. 1.8% of the sample rests with the top ten.

Paper-wide results and their limitations: Based on pairwise subsampling, the degree of clonotype sharing among donors was expected to be affected by sequencing depth. When a handful of donors were compared, the shared fraction of clonotypes was around 4.6% for naive CD4, about 4% for naive CD8, about 2.4% for memory CD4, and roughly 0.4% for memory CD8. Even with the large sequencing depth, rarefaction of the sorted-subset datasets indicated that sequencing was incomplete. Because the study included a small number of donors, the genetic and exposure-history diversity represented was limited. Sampling was limited to blood, and TCR repertoires in tissue likely differ from TCR repertoires in blood. Larger estimated clonotype richness was generally found for naive subsets than for memory subsets. Higher generation probabilities were observed for clonotypes shared by all four sorted-subset donors than for non-shared clonotypes.

Inclusive of the bounding cysteine and phenylalanine, the CDR3 is 14 residues long. Only the CDR3 part of the read is kept: 42 bases, read in frame from the first base. The germline V gene sets CDR1 to SGHRS and CDR2 to YFSETQ. The rearrangement joined TRBV5-1 to TRBJ2-5, with 7 bases aligning to TRBD2. Judging by the DNA end, TRBJ2-7 fits better; the J call may be wrong. This clonotype originated in a woman aged 25 to 39 in good health. Sequenced: memory CD4+ T cells sorted from blood. Taken with the paper, the label for cell subset or site translates to: CD45RA-negative fraction. Here the CDR3 is given as CASSLGALADEQYF. The nucleotide sequence is given as TGCGCCAGCAGCTTGGGAGCCCTAGCGGACGAGCAGTACTTC.